This record concerns one T cell receptor (beta chain) sequence. Its antigen remains unidentified. TCRdb's copy holds only in-frame clones and misses some; the assay was immunoSEQ multiplex PCR. The data contain 30,000 to 40,000 clones, roughly 80% of them singletons. This record belongs to a study of a mutant IDH1 vaccine in newly diagnosed glioma. Background on the study: Vaccines were first given 4-6 weeks after radiotherapy alone, or with temozolomide cycles. Earlier treatment was radiotherapy, temozolomide, or both, with most getting both.

Trimming removed 4 bases from V and 4 bases from J; junction bases left unmatched: 9. Germline CDR1 reads KGHSH; CDR2 reads LQKENI. The CDR3 is made up of 15 amino acids. Time point given: week 35, safety follow-up. Mutant IDH1 20-mer peptide, at 300 ug, made up each vaccine dose, with topical imiquimod. Each donor presented with a new WHO grade 3 or 4 astrocytoma that tested IDH1-mutant and showed ATRX loss. This rearrangement joins TRBV18 to TRBJ1-1; 7 bases match TRBD1. This specimen consisted of PBMCs, obtained from a glioma patient whose treatment included an IDH1 peptide vaccine. This clonotype originated in a woman younger than 30 with glioma. The CDR3 protein is CASSLATGSTTEAFF. DNA of the CDR3: TGTGCCAGCTCACTCGCGACAGGGTCGACCACTGAAGCTTTCTTT.